This TCR beta chain emerged from a study of long-term antiretroviral therapy in people with HIV. This clone was seen a single time. Germline V lookup: CDR1 SGHRS, CDR2 YFSETQ. The V gene lost 0 bases and the J gene lost 4 bases, with 10 bases spanning the gap. CDR3 length: 15 residues. Survey-level immunoSEQ v3.0 assays were run. The method was immunoSEQ multiplex PCR; TCRdb's version includes in-frame clones alone and lacks a portion of them. This table has 27,000 or so clones, approximately 86% appearing once. Without exception, participants with HIV were treated in the United States. Sequences were derived from unsorted PBMCs, sampled 1.2 years after starting antiretroviral therapy. This receptor was obtained from a man over 45 with HIV. The J gene is TRBJ2-2, the V gene TRBV5-1; unclear D gene. The CDR3 protein is CASSLGRTPTGELFF. As DNA, the CDR3 is TGCGCCAGCAGCTTGGGGCGAACCCCCACCGGGGAGCTGTTTTTT.